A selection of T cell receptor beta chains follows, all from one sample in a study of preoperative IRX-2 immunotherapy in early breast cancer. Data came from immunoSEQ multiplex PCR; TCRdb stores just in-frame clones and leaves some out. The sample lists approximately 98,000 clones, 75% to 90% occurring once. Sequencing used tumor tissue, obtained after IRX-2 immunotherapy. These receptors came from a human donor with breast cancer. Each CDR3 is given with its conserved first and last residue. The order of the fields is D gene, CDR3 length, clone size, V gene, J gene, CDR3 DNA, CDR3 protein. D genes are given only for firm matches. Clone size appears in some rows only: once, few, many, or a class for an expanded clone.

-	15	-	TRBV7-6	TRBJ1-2	TGTGCCAGCAGCTTAGGAGGGGTTTCTAACTATGGCTACACCTTC	CASSLGGVSNYGYTF
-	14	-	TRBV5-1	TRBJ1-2	TGCGCCAGCAGCTTGGAGACAGTAAGGGATGGCTACACCTTC	CASSLETVRDGYTF
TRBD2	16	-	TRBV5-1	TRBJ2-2	TGCGCCAGCAGCTTGGCCGGCAGGGAGGGCACCGGGGAGCTGTTTTTT	CASSLAGREGTGELFF
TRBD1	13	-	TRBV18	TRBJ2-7	TGTGCCAGCTCCCTTAAGACAGGGGTCGAGCAGTACTTC	CASSLKTGVEQYF
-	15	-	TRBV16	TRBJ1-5	TGTGCCAGCAGTCGGGGGGCGACCGGCAATCAGCCCCAGCATTTT	CASSRGATGNQPQHF
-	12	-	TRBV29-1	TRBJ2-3	TGCAGCGTTGACGACGGCACAGATACGCAGTATTTT	CSVDDGTDTQYF
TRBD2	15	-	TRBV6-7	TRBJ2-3	TGTGCCAGCAGTTTCGGACTAGCGGAAGGAGATACGCAGTATTTT	CASSFGLAEGDTQYF
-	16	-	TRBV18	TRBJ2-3	TGTGCCAGCTCAACCCCCCGCGGGCTGTACACAGATACGCAGTATTTT	CASSTPRGLYTDTQYF
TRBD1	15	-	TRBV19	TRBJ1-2	TGTGCCAGTAGTCCACTCAGGGGGGGAAACTATGGCTACACCTTC	CASSPLRGGNYGYTF
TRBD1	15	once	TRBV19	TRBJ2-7	TGTGCCAGTAGTAAGGCCGGGACAGGGGCCTACGAGCAGTACTTC	CASSKAGTGAYEQYF
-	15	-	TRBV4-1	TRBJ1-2	TGCGCCAGCAGCCAAGAAGGGGGTTACGCTTATGGCTACACCTTC	CASSQEGGYAYGYTF
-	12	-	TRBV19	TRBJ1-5	TGTGCCAGTAGTATCGGTCGTCAGCCCCAGCATTTT	CASSIGRQPQHF
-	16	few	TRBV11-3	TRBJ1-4	TGTGCCAGCAGCCCGGGATCTAATCTGCCGGATGAAAAACTGTTTTTT	CASSPGSNLPDEKLFF
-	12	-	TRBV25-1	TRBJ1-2	TGTGCCAGCGGACTGCCGGGCTATGGCTACACCTTC	CASGLPGYGYTF